A selection of T cell receptor beta chains follows, all from one sample in a study of OX40 agonist ivuxolimab in advanced cancers. Libraries were prepared by immunoSEQ multiplex PCR; TCRdb keeps only in-frame clonotypes and omits some of them. This repertoire shows 30,000 to 35,000 clones, under 85% found once; its top ten account for more than 14%. The sequencing used CD4+ or CD8+ T cells sorted from blood, collected in a trial of the OX40 agonist ivuxolimab. The receptors were sampled from an adult with an advanced solid tumor such as melanoma, head and neck, liver or kidney cancer. Each CDR3 is given without its conserved first and last residue.

V | CDR3
TRBV7-2 | ASSLEALTQETQY
TRBV19 | ASALGSYNSPLH
TRBV6-1 | ASTEIKGQGYEQY
TRBV9 | ASSNGQGAAKNIQY
TRBV11-3 | ASSPFRSSYNEQF
TRBV7-9 | ASRGGQLFYGYT
TRBV5-5 | ASSSGTGFVTGELF
TRBV27 | ASSADRVSSGYT
TRBV10-3 | AISGGRDPETQY
TRBV27 | ASSLRTGDGYEQY
TRBV9 | ASSLAPGQNYEQY
TRBV7-9 | ASSSLTSGGNQETQY
TRBV7-2 | ASSFQREKLF
TRBV5-5 | ASSLGQGRFVGANVLT
TRBV5-5 | ASSLRTTPGGELF
TRBV4-1 | ASGLGTGGNQPQH
TRBV30 | AWSTGNEQY
TRBV6-4 | ASSDSRGRDTQY
TRBV25-1 | ASSEWGNEQY
TRBV2 | ASSGLLGGGPQH
TRBV18 | ASSRGQPPEKLF
TRBV5-4 | ASSLGIEGASSQY
TRBV4-1 | ASSLRVAQDNEQF
TRBV13 | ASSFKGYRSGDGYT
TRBV18 | ASSPPEGAGYGYT